This is a list of T cell receptor beta chains from one sample in a study of T-cell memory formation after mild COVID-19. From the 5' RACE reads, TCRdb called clonotypes with MiXCR, one entry per CDR3 protein. The table has 250,000 to 350,000 distinct CDR3 sequences, roughly a fifth seen once. Sequencing was performed on PBMCs or a T cell subset sorted from them (not recorded which). Receptors were obtained from a man in his late teens or twenties who had mild COVID-19 (a few samples of this study predate the infection). Cell type and time point are not known. The conserved cysteine and the conserved F or W are not part of the CDR3 here. A D gene is named only where the DNA matches it firmly.

v_call | d_call | cdr3_aa
TRBV4-2 | - | ASSPGGFEQY
TRBV2 | - | ASSFGGSNEKLF
TRBV5-1 | TRBD2 | ASSLAAGVQETQY
TRBV5-6 | TRBD1 | ASSFFDRAGNTIY
TRBV6-5 | - | ASSYGVSNQPQH
TRBV5-1 | TRBD1 | ASSFFGGQDTEAF
TRBV10-1 | - | ASSERRVETQY
TRBV3-1 | - | ASSQDIGYT
TRBV4-1 | - | ASSAAPSNEAF
TRBV4-1 | - | ASSQASTPIYGYT
TRBV7-2 | - | ASSLRRGAVYEQF
TRBV11-2 | - | ASTHREDTEAF
TRBV9 | - | ASSGGPTYEQY
TRBV29-1 | - | SGVSRDNYGYT
TRBV28 | TRBD2 | ASSPSGALNEQF
TRBV4-1 | - | ASSQDGYTDTQY
TRBV7-6 | - | ASGTGEYTDTQY
TRBV7-2 | - | ASSPSGFPYGYT
TRBV18 | TRBD1 | ASSPRSTGRDMNTEAF
TRBV5-6 | - | ASSEGGADTQY
TRBV5-4 | - | ASSQGTDSNQPQH
TRBV27 | - | ASRRGGSGGANVLT
TRBV4-1 | - | ASSQVFRPGDYGYT
TRBV11-2 | TRBD2 | ASSVGAAGGQETQY
TRBV7-9 | - | ASSFSMINTGELF
TRBV12-3/TRBV12-4 | - | ASSTGAQGEQY
TRBV5-5 | - | ASSLYNRNYGYT
TRBV14 | - | ASSGAETGSQNTEAF
TRBV5-4 | - | ASSLEDSYEQY
TRBV18 | - | ASSPVENTGELF
TRBV5-1 | TRBD2 | ASSLEALAGAYTGELF
TRBV5-1 | TRBD1 | ASSRQGQGDYNEQF
TRBV27 | - | ASSQDAGSYT
TRBV2 | - | ASRDGTLWLDEQY
TRBV7-2 | - | ASSGGLTQETQY
TRBV7-3 | - | ASSLTGSRRGEAF
TRBV4-2 | TRBD2 | ASSQDPSGGPLDEQY
TRBV15 | TRBD2 | ATSRGGGGSYNEQF
TRBV5-5 | TRBD1 | ASSFRDSHPDTQY
TRBV7-3 | TRBD2 | ASSLVAGDPKF
TRBV4-1 | TRBD1 | ASSQPRQGSRYGYT
TRBV7-9 | - | ASGALWDGYT
TRBV5-1 | - | ASSIGLTRGDTQY
TRBV7-6 | TRBD2 | ASSLGSGHSSGVRSSYNEQF
TRBV4-1 | TRBD1 | ASSQRTGGWETQY
TRBV28 | - | ASRIRVTQETQY
TRBV7-3 | TRBD2 | ASSGQSGGTNEQF
TRBV4-3 | - | ASSHTTGSGANVLT
TRBV7-2 | TRBD1 | ASSFSSQGVYGYT
TRBV7-3 | - | ASSQTAGGELF